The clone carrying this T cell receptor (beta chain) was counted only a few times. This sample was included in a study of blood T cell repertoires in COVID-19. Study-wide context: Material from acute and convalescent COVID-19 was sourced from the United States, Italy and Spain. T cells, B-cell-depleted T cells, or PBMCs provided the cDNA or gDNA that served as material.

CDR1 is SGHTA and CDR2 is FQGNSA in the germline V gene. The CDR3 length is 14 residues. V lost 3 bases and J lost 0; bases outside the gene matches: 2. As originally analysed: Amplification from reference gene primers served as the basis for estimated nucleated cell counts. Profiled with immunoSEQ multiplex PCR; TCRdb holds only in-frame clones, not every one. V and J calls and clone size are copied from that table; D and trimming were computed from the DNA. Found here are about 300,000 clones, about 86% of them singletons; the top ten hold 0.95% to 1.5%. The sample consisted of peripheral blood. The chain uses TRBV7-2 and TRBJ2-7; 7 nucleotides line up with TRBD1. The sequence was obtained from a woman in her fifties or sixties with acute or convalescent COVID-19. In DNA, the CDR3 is TGTGCCAGCAGCTTGGGACAGAGCTCCTACGAGCAGTACTTC. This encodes CASSLGQSSYEQYF.